This paragraph covers one T cell receptor beta chain sequence. Its antigen is currently unknown. This entry belongs to a study of cytomegalovirus exposure and HLA in healthy donors. Study background: There were approximately 80 million unique TCRs (from HLA-typed donors) in an early data release. Study results and limitations: Sequencing artifact likely explains a cluster of highly shared sequence variants. There were several of the most significant clusters that appeared linked to common viral pathogens in a later analysis.

Both 60 Vbeta primers and 13 Jbeta primers went into the PCR. The data were produced by immunoSEQ multiplex PCR, yet TCRdb's version contains in-frame clones alone and is incomplete. The sample contains 160,000 or so clones, approximately 80% of which appear only once. There are 13 residues in the CDR3. From germline, CDR1 is LGHNT and CDR2 FRNRAP. After removal of 4 bases from V and 4 bases from J, the junction contained 2 bases not matched to a gene. This clonotype was obtained from a man younger than 35 in good health and CMV-seropositive. Sequenced sample: PBMCs. The chain employs TRBV12-5 and TRBJ1-1; 8 bases are a match to TRBD1. CDR3 amino acids: CASGSQGGTEAFF. CDR3 nucleotide sequence: TGTGCTAGTGGTTCACAGGGGGGCACTGAAGCTTTCTTT.